This entry lists 24 T cell receptor beta chains sequenced from one sample in a study of CD8 T cells in ankylosing spondylitis. One entry per CDR3 protein, called by TCRdb with MiXCR from the 5' RACE reads. The sample includes about 160,000 distinct CDR3 sequences, around 9.6% seen only once; the top ten take around 15%. Specimen: blood, either unsorted or a sorted T cell fraction (not recorded which). These receptors came from a female donor with ankylosing spondylitis or in good health (not recorded which).

V gene TRBV9 combines with J gene TRBJ1-1; D remains ambiguous. V shed 4 bases and J shed 4 bases, with 14 bases lying between them. The germline gives CDR1 SGDLS, CDR2 YYNGEE. This CDR3 is 14 amino acids long. Written as DNA, the CDR3 is TGTGCCAGCAGCAGAAGGGAAATGAGCACTGAAGCTTTCTTT. It yields the protein CASSRREMSTEAFF.

The chain combines TRBV9 with TRBJ2-1; no clear D gene. This CDR3 spans 12 amino acids. Germline V CDR1 and CDR2: SGDLS, YYNGEE. V lost 3 bases to trimming and J lost 9 bases, with 10 bases between them. Written as DNA, the CDR3 is TGTGCCAGCAGCGGGGTTCCGGGTGAGCAGTTCTTC. Translation gives CASSGVPGEQFF.

The genes are TRBV9 and TRBJ2-3; D call uncertain. V was trimmed by 3 bases and J by 2 bases, leaving 7 bases between them. This CDR3 is built from 13 residues. CDR1 is SGDLS, CDR2 YYNGEE, per germline. The CDR3 protein is CASSGASTDTQYF. The CDR3 DNA reads as TGTGCCAGCAGCGGAGCCTCCACAGATACGCAGTATTTT.

This clonotype was seen a handful of times. The chain recombines TRBV4-1 with TRBJ1-5, with a weak D call TRBD1 (5 bases). In germline, CDR1 is MGHRA, CDR2 YSYEKL. V was shortened by 2 bases and J by 7 bases, with 18 bases between the two germline ends. The CDR3 contains 16 residues. The CDR3 here is CASSQRGLQGDQPQHF. CDR3 in DNA: TGCGCCAGCAGCCAAAGGGGTCTCCAGGGAGACCAGCCCCAGCATTTT.

This clonotype has a handful of counts. The rearrangement links TRBV19 to TRBJ1-1; D gene ambiguous. Deletions cut 8 bases from V and 0 bases from J, with 13 bases between. The CDR3 extends over 14 amino acids. In germline, CDR1 is LNHDA, CDR2 SQIVND (reference sequence). The CDR3 loop is CASRGRTMNTEAFF. The DNA for the CDR3 is TGTGCCAGTCGCGGTAGGACGATGAACACTGAAGCTTTCTTT.

This clonotype was picked up a small number of times. This chain joins TRBV27 and TRBJ2-5; 8 nucleotides align to TRBD2. This CDR3 region has 14 residues. Unmatched junction bases numbered 7, after V lost 5 bases and J lost 5 bases. Germline V gene sequence: CDR1 MNHEY, CDR2 SMNVEV (reference sequence). The CDR3 DNA is TGTGCCAGCAGTCCTGGACTAGCAACGGAGACCCAGTACTTC. This encodes CASSPGLATETQYF.

This clonotype was counted once. This rearrangement joins TRBV9 to TRBJ2-1; D is ambiguous. The CDR3 loop spans 12 amino acids. V was cut by 5 bases and J by 8 bases, with 11 bases left in between. Germline V gene lookup returns CDR1 SGDLS and CDR2 YYNGEE. This CDR3 reads CASSKHSDEQFF. DNA of the CDR3: TGTGCCAGCAGTAAACACAGTGATGAGCAGTTCTTC.

The chain links TRBV20-1 to TRBJ1-2; D gene uncertain. The CDR3 sequence is 15 residues long. Germline V gene data show CDR1 as DFQATT and CDR2 as SNEGSKA (reference sequence). Deletions cut 6 bases from V and 0 bases from J, with 17 bases between. CDR3 amino acids: CSALKAAVTNYGYTF. DNA for the CDR3: TGCAGTGCCCTAAAGGCGGCAGTAACTAACTATGGCTACACCTTC.

This clonotype was seen a few times. This chain uses TRBV11-2 with TRBJ2-3; 10 bases line up with TRBD2. Germline trimming cut 3 bases from V and 4 bases from J; bases unmatched to any gene: 10. Per germline, CDR1 SGHAT and CDR2 FQNNGV. CDR3 length: 17 amino acids. As DNA, the CDR3 is TGTGCCAGCAGCTTCTTCTTAGCGGGAGGCTCCTCAGATACGCAGTATTTT. Translation gives CASSFFLAGGSSDTQYF.

This clonotype was seen at least ten times. The chain is built from TRBV5-5 and TRBJ1-2; D not certain. This CDR3 has 14 residues. The germline gives CDR1 SGHKS, CDR2 YYEKEE (reference sequence). Trimming shortened V by 0 bases and J by 2 bases, and 8 bases separated the two germline ends. The CDR3 reads CASSLESGNYGYTF. For the CDR3, the DNA is TGTGCCAGCAGCTTGGAATCGGGAAACTATGGCTACACCTTC.

This clonotype was seen more than once but under ten times. This chain links TRBV20-1 with TRBJ2-1; 9 nucleotides line up with TRBD2. CDR1 and CDR2 (germline): DFQATT, SNEGSKA (reference sequence). This CDR3 is 12 amino acids long. After removal of 6 bases from V and 9 bases from J, the junction contained 6 bases not matched to a gene. This chain's CDR3 is CSAWAGGGEQFF. CDR3 nucleotides: TGCAGTGCGTGGGCGGGAGGGGGTGAGCAGTTCTTC.

Ten or more counts support this clonotype. The chain has TRBV24-1 and TRBJ1-1; 8 positions match TRBD1. Trimming cost V 2 bases and J 6 bases; bases outside gene matches: 7. The length of the CDR3 is 15 residues. Germline V gives CDR1 KGHDR, CDR2 SFDVKD. DNA of the CDR3: TGTGCCACCAGTGATTCGACAGGGGCTCGGGCTGAAGCTTTCTTT. Encoded protein: CATSDSTGARAEAFF.

This rearrangement joins TRBV9 to TRBJ2-7, with 7 positions matching TRBD1. This CDR3 is built from 15 residues. V gave up 0 bases and J gave up 2 bases; unmatched junction bases: 5. The germline V gene encodes CDR1 SGDLS and CDR2 YYNGEE. The CDR3 spells CASSVEQGPTYEQYF. The CDR3 DNA reads as TGTGCCAGCAGCGTAGAACAGGGGCCCACCTACGAGCAGTACTTC. Full variable domain (missing parts from reference TRBV9 and TRBJ2-7): DSGVTQTPKHLITATGQRVTLRCSPRSGDLSVYWYQQSLDQGLQFLIQYYNGEERAKGNILERFSAQQFPDLHSELNLSSLELGDSALYFCASSVEQGPTYEQYFGPGTRLTVT.

The V gene is TRBV15, the J gene TRBJ2-1; 8 bases are a match to TRBD2. CDR1 and CDR2 from the germline V gene are LNHNV and YYDKDF (reference sequence). The CDR3 sequence is 15 residues long. V lost 5 bases to trimming and J lost 8 bases; unmatched junction nucleotides: 11. Here the CDR3 reads CATSALAGRADEQFF. For the CDR3, the DNA is TGTGCCACCAGCGCACTCGCCGGGAGGGCCGATGAGCAGTTCTTC.

The rearrangement joins TRBV12-3 or TRBV12-4 to TRBJ1-5, with a possible D match to TRBD1 (5 bases). V shed 4 bases and J shed 0 bases, with 10 bases lying between them. The CDR3 loop spans 15 amino acids. The CDR3 sequence: CASSSGTASNQPQHF. CDR3 DNA sequence: TGTGCCAGCAGTTCCGGGACTGCTAGCAATCAGCCCCAGCATTTT.

This clonotype was recorded a few times. J is TRBJ2-5 and V is TRBV21-1. TRBV21-1 is termed a pseudogene. This CDR3 region has 13 residues. CDR3 protein: CASSKGGSETQYF. The CDR3 nucleotides read TGTGCCAGCAGCAAGGGTGGATCCGAGACCCAGTACTTC.

This clonotype has only a few counts. The rearrangement uses TRBV4-2 and TRBJ2-1, with 11 bases identical to TRBD2. Trimming at V came to 0 bases and at J to 3 bases, leaving 13 bases not matched to a gene. There are 20 residues in the CDR3. Looked up from germline, CDR1 is LGHNA and CDR2 is YNFKEQ. The CDR3 DNA is TGTGCCAGCAGCCAAGAAGGCGACGGGATAGCGGGAGGGGGCTACAATGAGCAGTTCTTC. This encodes CASSQEGDGIAGGGYNEQFF.

The chain joins TRBV9 to TRBJ2-7, with 7 bases matching TRBD1. The ends lost 3 bases at V and 2 bases at J; junction bases unmatched: 5. Germline assignment: CDR1 SGDLS and CDR2 YYNGEE. The CDR3 is 14 amino acids. The CDR3 here is CASSAGQVPYEQYF. The CDR3 DNA reads TGTGCCAGCAGCGCCGGACAGGTTCCCTACGAGCAGTACTTC.

The chain links TRBV20-1 to TRBJ1-2; D is unclear. Germline CDR1 DFQATT, CDR2 SNEGSKA (reference sequence). Trimming stripped 3 bases from V and 7 bases from J, with 15 bases between. The CDR3 covers 13 residues. CDR3 nucleotides: TGCAGTGCTAGGGTCACTAACCTGGGTGGCTACACCTTC. Its translation is CSARVTNLGGYTF.

The chain joins TRBV4-3 to TRBJ2-1; D is possibly TRBD2 (5 bases). Trimming removed 3 bases from V and 5 bases from J, with 26 bases in between. In germline, CDR1 is LGHNA, CDR2 YSLEER. This CDR3 spans 19 amino acids. The CDR3 DNA sequence: TGCGCCAGCAGCCAGGAGAGGGTATGGGGATGGAGCCCAGACAATGAGCAGTTCTTC. Translated: CASSQERVWGWSPDNEQFF.

This clonotype was seen only a few times. This chain connects TRBV9 to TRBJ2-7; D perhaps matches TRBD2 (5 bases). V lost 1 base and J lost 6, with 20 bases in between. The CDR3 has 16 amino acids. Germline V gene sequence: CDR1 SGDLS, CDR2 YYNGEE. The CDR3 spells CASSVSSPRVAGEQYF. The CDR3 DNA reads TGTGCCAGCAGCGTATCCTCCCCGAGGGTCGCGGGCGAGCAGTACTTC.

The table lists this clonotype with many counts. The V call is TRBV24-1, the J call TRBJ2-1, with 9 bases matching TRBD1. Germline values: CDR1 KGHDR, CDR2 SFDVKD. Trimming removed 12 bases from V and 4 bases from J; junction bases left unmatched: 6. This CDR3 has 13 amino acids. CDR3 in amino acids: CAAGTGSYNEQFF. The CDR3 nucleotides read TGTGCCGCCGGGACAGGGTCGTACAATGAGCAGTTCTTC.

The genes are TRBV24-1 and TRBJ2-2; D gene unclear. Germline CDR1 KGHDR, CDR2 SFDVKD. V lost 1 base to trimming and J lost 3 bases, with 5 bases between them. This CDR3 comprises 14 residues. CDR3 DNA sequence: TGTGCCACCAGTGATTTCGGTCACACCGGGGAGCTGTTTTTT. It yields the protein CATSDFGHTGELFF.

The rearrangement uses TRBV6-5 and TRBJ2-6; 7 bases map to TRBD1. The CDR3 length is 18 residues. Trimming at V came to 0 bases and at J to 1 base, leaving 6 bases not matched to a gene. Germline V CDR1 and CDR2: MNHEY, SVGAGI. The CDR3 spells CASSYSIGGASGANVLTF. For the CDR3, the DNA is TGTGCCAGCAGTTACTCGATAGGGGGCGCGTCTGGGGCCAACGTCCTGACTTTC.